Below, 9 T cell receptor beta chains from the same sample are listed, as sequenced in a study of cytomegalovirus exposure and HLA in healthy donors. Measured with immunoSEQ multiplex PCR; TCRdb has only the in-frame clones, and not every one. The repertoire holds about 74,000 clones, with roughly 94% as singletons. Input material: PBMCs. These receptors were obtained from a woman aged 18-29 years in good health and CMV-seropositive.

The chain uses TRBV2 and TRBJ2-7, with TRBD1 matching over 12 bases. The V gene's germline CDR1 is SNHLY and CDR2 FYNNEI. Trimming at V came to 7 bases and at J to 2 bases, leaving 6 bases not matched to a gene. This CDR3 is built from 15 residues. CDR3 sequence: CASNPGQGAPYEQYF. In nucleotides, the CDR3 is TGTGCCAGCAATCCGGGACAGGGGGCCCCCTACGAGCAGTACTTC.

The chain employs TRBV29-1 and TRBJ2-3, with TRBD2 matching over 8 bases. V shed 1 base and J 0 bases; nucleotides not matched to a gene: 6. The germline V gene has CDR1 SQVTM and CDR2 ANQGSEA. There are 16 residues in the CDR3. For the CDR3, the DNA is TGCAGCGTTGAAGGGGGACTAGTCCTTAGCACAGATACGCAGTATTTT. Translation: CSVEGGLVLSTDTQYF.

The chain joins TRBV7-9 to TRBJ2-3; the match to TRBD1 covers 7 bases. The CDR3 runs to 15 residues. Germline CDR1 reads SEHNR; CDR2 reads FQNEAQ (reference sequence). V was pared by 4 bases and J by 3 bases, with 7 bases of the junction left unmatched. The CDR3 DNA follows: TGTGCCAGCAGCTCAGCCGGGACAGATACAGATACGCAGTATTTT. It encodes CASSSAGTDTDTQYF.

The CDR3 DNA is TGTGCCAGCAGCTCACTTCAGGCAGGCGACTCTGGAAACACCATATATTTT. Residues: CASSSLQAGDSGNTIYF. V is TRBV7-6 and J is TRBJ1-3; no clear D. Germline V gene lookup returns CDR1 SGHVS and CDR2 FNYEAQ. V lost 4 bases to trimming and J lost 0 bases, with 16 bases between them. This CDR3 is built from 17 residues.

The chain couples TRBV7-9 to TRBJ2-3; 7 nucleotides align to TRBD2. Looked up from germline, CDR1 is SEHNR and CDR2 is FQNEAQ (reference sequence). V lost 5 bases, J lost 2 bases, and 7 bases stayed unmatched. The CDR3 is 15 residues long. CDR3 sequence reads: CASSTQRGFTDTQYF. CDR3 sequence (DNA): TGTGCCAGCAGCACCCAGCGGGGCTTCACAGATACGCAGTATTTT.

The chain carries TRBV5-4 and TRBJ1-1; D ambiguous. CDR1 SGHNT and CDR2 YYREEE come from the germline V gene (reference sequence). Trimming removed 0 bases at V and 4 bases at J, with 10 bases between. The CDR3 has 14 amino acids. The CDR3, as DNA: TGTGCCAGCAGCTTGGGAGGAGGTGGCACTGAAGCTTTCTTT. Protein: CASSLGGGGTEAFF.

The chain carries TRBV30 and TRBJ1-2; 10 nucleotides line up with TRBD1. This CDR3 region has 14 residues. CDR1 is GTSNPN and CDR2 is SVGIG in the germline V gene (reference sequence). The V segment lost 3 bases and the J segment 7 bases; nucleotides outside the gene matches: 8. The CDR3 loop reads CAWSETGGIGGYTF. The CDR3 region has the DNA TGTGCCTGGAGCGAGACAGGGGGCATTGGTGGCTACACCTTC.

This clone came up once. The rearrangement links TRBV4-1 to TRBJ2-1; 11 bases fit TRBD2. The CDR3 is 18 amino acids. The V gene end was trimmed by 1 base and the J gene end by 6 bases; junction bases not matched to a gene: 11. The germline V gene encodes CDR1 MGHRA and CDR2 YSYEKL. The DNA for the CDR3 is TGCGCCAGCAGCCAAGGCCCTATAGCGGGAGGGTACGGCAATGAGCAGTTCTTC. Translation gives CASSQGPIAGGYGNEQFF.

The rearrangement links TRBV5-1 to TRBJ2-3; 8 nucleotides align to TRBD2. The V segment lost 4 bases and the J segment 3 bases; nucleotides outside the gene matches: 10. Germline CDR1 is SGHRS and CDR2 is YFSETQ. There are 16 residues in the CDR3. The CDR3 region is CASSPIGGARTDTQYF. The CDR3 nucleotides read TGCGCCAGCAGCCCCATCGGGGGGGCCCGAACAGATACGCAGTATTTT.